The 16 T cell receptor beta chains below were found in one sample sequenced in a study of T-cell memory formation after mild COVID-19 (dated by TCRdb to about 2021). Libraries were prepared through 5' RACE. The listed sequencing device is Illumina NovaSeq 6000. The public reads were quality trimmed at Q25 with fastp and then assembled into clones with MiXCR by TCRdb, keeping productive beta chains. Rows are unified per CDR3 protein, each entry keeping the most common DNA and genes. Counted in this sample were roughly 350,000 distinct CDR3 sequences; roughly 15% of them appeared once. The ten largest clones add up to about 24% of the sample. Sequenced input: PBMCs or a T cell subset sorted from them (not recorded which). These receptors were obtained from a man aged 18 to 30 who had mild COVID-19 (a few samples of this study predate the infection). The sample titles of this study are shuffled in the database, so cell type and time point are left out; the donor was told from shared clones.

The genes are TRBV12-3 or TRBV12-4 and TRBJ1-1; D not certain. The CDR3 is made up of 13 amino acids. V lost 6 bases to trimming and J lost 5 bases, with 13 bases between them. CDR3 region: CASRPTRITEAFF. The CDR3 DNA is TGTGCCAGCAGACCGACACGAATAACTGAAGCTTTCTTT.

The gene calls are TRBV4-1 and TRBJ2-3; TRBD2 aligns across 11 bases. The CDR3 length is 18 residues. V shed 2 bases and J 1 base; nucleotides not matched to a gene: 8. Looked up from germline, CDR1 is MGHRA and CDR2 is YSYEKL. CDR3 loop: CASSQPGLAAGGTDTQYF. The CDR3 nucleotides are TGCGCCAGCAGCCAACCGGGACTAGCGGCGGGAGGCACAGATACGCAGTATTTT.

The chain uses TRBV7-8 and TRBJ2-7; TRBD2 might be the D (6 bases). The CDR3 spans 14 residues. V dropped 2 bases and J dropped 5 bases, with 13 bases sitting between them. Germline V gene data show CDR1 as SGHVS and CDR2 as FQNEAQ. Here the CDR3 reads CASSLRRETHEQYV. CDR3 sequence (DNA): TGTGCCAGCAGCTTACGGAGGGAAACCCACGAGCAGTACGTC.

This clonotype was counted between two and nine times. The rearrangement joins TRBV6-2 or TRBV6-3 to TRBJ2-1; D remains ambiguous. This CDR3 comprises 12 residues. Germline CDR1 MNHEY, CDR2 SVGEGT. V was shortened by 6 bases and J by 4 bases, with 7 bases between the two germline ends. CDR3 nucleotide sequence: TGTGCCAGCAGAAAAGATTACAATGAGCAGTTCTTC. It codes for CASRKDYNEQFF.

This clonotype was detected ten times or more. The chain joins TRBV4-1 to TRBJ2-1, with 7 positions matching TRBD1. Looked up from germline, CDR1 is MGHRA and CDR2 is YSYEKL. Trimming took 1 base from V and 4 from J; bases not matched to a gene: 4. CDR3 length: 15 residues. CDR3 DNA sequence: TGCGCCAGCAGCCAAGGACAGGGTGGATACAATGAGCAGTTCTTC. Translation: CASSQGQGGYNEQFF.

Many counts were recorded for this clonotype. The chain links TRBV5-1 to TRBJ2-3, with 9 positions matching TRBD1. Per germline, CDR1 SGHRS and CDR2 YFSETQ. The CDR3 loop spans 15 amino acids. The V and J ends lost 0 bases and 6 bases, in that order; junction bases with no gene match: 5. CDR3 bases: TGCGCCAGCAGCTTGGGGGACAGGGCCGGCGATACGCAGTATTTT. Protein: CASSLGDRAGDTQYF.

This clonotype was observed a handful of times. The chain has TRBV4-1 and TRBJ1-2; TRBD1 aligns across 9 bases. The CDR3 is 15 amino acids. With V trimmed by 1 base and J by 4 bases, 4 bases remained unmatched. Germline-derived CDR1 and CDR2 are MGHRA and YSYEKL. Here the CDR3 reads CASSQGTGEVYGYTF. The CDR3 DNA sequence: TGCGCCAGCAGCCAAGGGACAGGGGAGGTCTATGGCTACACCTTC.

This clonotype has at least ten counts. The V gene is TRBV7-9, the J gene TRBJ2-7; D is possibly TRBD2 (5 bases). This CDR3 spans 13 amino acids. Germline V lookup: CDR1 SEHNR, CDR2 FQNEAQ (reference sequence). V shed 5 bases and J shed 5 bases, with 13 bases lying between them. The CDR3 region is CASSRHGVDEQYF. As DNA, the CDR3 is TGTGCCAGCAGCAGACACGGGGTGGACGAGCAGTACTTC.

J is TRBJ2-1 and V is TRBV20-1, with TRBD2 identical over 8 bases. The CDR3 is 14 amino acids. V dropped 5 bases and J dropped 2; count of bases not matched to a gene: 5. Germline CDR1 and CDR2: DFQATT and SNEGSKA (reference sequence). CDR3 residues: CSALWRGAYNEQFF. The CDR3 DNA is TGCAGTGCTCTGTGGCGGGGGGCCTACAATGAGCAGTTCTTC.

This clonotype was seen a handful of times. The genes are TRBV7-6 and TRBJ2-3, with D perhaps matching TRBD2 (7 bases). V lost 5 bases, J lost 2 bases, and 17 bases lay in between. From germline, CDR1 is SGHVS and CDR2 FNYEAQ. This CDR3 is built from 16 residues. CDR3 in DNA: TGTGCCAGCAGCCGCACAGGGAGGGGGTTCACAGATACGCAGTATTTT. It yields the protein CASSRTGRGFTDTQYF. The variable domain in full, with the rest retrieved from reference TRBV7-6 and TRBJ2-3, is GAGVSQSPRYKVTKRGQDVALRCDPISGHVSLYWYRQALGQGPEFLTYFNYEAQQDKSGLPNDRFSAERPEGSISTLTIQRTEQRDSAMYRCASSRTGRGFTDTQYFGPGTRLTVL.

This clonotype is a singleton in its sample. V and J are TRBV4-2 and TRBJ1-2; D remains unclear. The ends were cut back, 3 bases at V and 3 bases at J, with 23 bases in the middle. The germline CDR1 and CDR2 sequences are LGHNA and YNFKEQ. The CDR3 is 18 amino acids. CDR3 nucleotide sequence: TGTGCCAGCAGCCAGAGGCCGGTCAGGAGCTCGGGGTACTATGGCTACACCTTC. It is translated as CASSQRPVRSSGYYGYTF.

This chain links TRBV2 with TRBJ1-5; 8 bases are shared with TRBD1. Germline V lookup: CDR1 SNHLY, CDR2 FYNNEI. The trim removed 4 bases at V and 6 bases at J, leaving 8 bases unmatched. The CDR3 runs to 15 residues. CDR3 in DNA: TGTGCCAGCAGTGCGGACAGGGTATTGAGTCAGCCCCAGCATTTT. Translated, it gives CASSADRVLSQPQHF.

V usage is TRBV3-1 and J usage is TRBJ2-1, with TRBD2 matching 11 bases. The CDR3 contains 14 residues. Trimming cost V 11 bases and J 4 bases; bases outside gene matches: 7. Germline-derived CDR1 and CDR2 are LGHDT and YNNKEL (reference sequence). The CDR3 DNA reads as TGTGCCGCTAGGACTAGCGGGTGGTACAATGAGCAGTTCTTC. Its translation is CAARTSGWYNEQFF.

This clonotype showed up many times. J is TRBJ2-5 and V is TRBV7-2; 10 nucleotides match TRBD1. J lost 13 bases, V lost 1 base, and 6 bases had no gene match. The length of the CDR3 is 13 residues. Germline values: CDR1 SGHTA, CDR2 FQGNSA. The CDR3 DNA is TGTGCCAGCAGCTTAGGAGCGGGACAGGGGTTGTACTTC. This gives the protein CASSLGAGQGLYF.

This clonotype was counted a few times. This CDR3 is CASTWTARGPQHF. The CDR3 bases are TGTGCCAGCACCTGGACAGCCCGGGGGCCCCAGCATTTT. V usage is TRBV7-2 and J usage is TRBJ1-5, with a weak D call TRBD1 (6 bases). Germline CDR1 is SGHTA and CDR2 is FQGNSA. Trimming shortened V by 7 bases and J by 9 bases, and 16 bases separated the two germline ends. The CDR3 runs 13 residues.

This clonotype was seen only a few times. The rearrangement uses TRBV4-2 and TRBJ2-3; the D gene could be TRBD1 or TRBD2 (5 bases each). The CDR3 consists of 16 residues. V was pared by 4 bases and J by 0 bases, with 14 bases between. The V gene's germline CDR1 is LGHNA and CDR2 YNFKEQ. CDR3 bases: TGTGCCAGCAGCCGAGCAAGAGGGGCTAGCACAGATACGCAGTATTTT. This encodes CASSRARGASTDTQYF.